This note documents a single TCR beta chain sequence. Its matching antigen is unknown. This sample is part of a study of T cell responses to AZD1222 COVID-19 vaccine. Profiling relied on immunoSEQ multiplex PCR, and the TCRdb table lists in-frame clones only, not all of them. The data show tens of thousands of clones, with 70% to 90% seen just once and 4.9% held by the top ten. Germline V gene data show CDR1 as KGHSH and CDR2 as LQKENI. This CDR3 is 13 amino acids long. V trimming: 6 bases; J trimming: 5 bases; junction bases outside the gene matches: 7. Findings and caveats of the study: Per reports, nearly half of all spike-specific TCRs target regions that are unmutated in variants. An increase in Spike-specific TCR breadth and depth was observed after two AZD1222 doses.

The sequence was collected from an adult in good health. Source: peripheral blood, taken on day 0 of AZD1222 vaccination. V usage is TRBV18 and J usage is TRBJ2-7; 7 bases align to TRBD2. CDR3 loop: CASSLTRGDEQYF. In nucleotides, the CDR3 is TGTGCCAGCTCCCTAACACGGGGGGACGAGCAGTACTTC.